The entry below gives a single TCR beta chain sequence along with its context. No antigen is known for it. The data originate from a study of CD8+ T cells in alopecia areata. Study-level points and caveats: Sequencing of scalp samples also includes resident alphabeta T cells from normal skin. Clonality in lesional scalp, especially alopecia totalis/universalis, exceeded that of normal scalp. Mice gave a clearer picture of TCR sharing than patients did, possibly for HLA-related reasons.

PBMCs provided sorted CD4+ and CD8+ T cells. The CDR3 spans 16 residues. V lost 1 base to trimming and J lost 2 bases, with 13 bases between them. Germline CDR1 SGHVS, CDR2 FNYEAQ. Extracted RNA was reverse transcribed, and the resulting cDNA served as sequencing template. Assay: immunoSEQ multiplex PCR; the TCRdb copy retains only in-frame clones and omits some. Of about 140,000 clones in the sample, about 54% are singletons; the top ten hold 4.8%. The sequence came from a human donor in good health. The chain couples TRBV7-6 to TRBJ2-3; D possibly corresponds to TRBD1 (6 bases). The sequencing input was CD4+ T cells sorted from blood. CDR3 DNA sequence: TGTGCCAGCAGCTTAGGTCCTCCAGGGGCCACAGATACGCAGTATTTT. Residues: CASSLGPPGATDTQYF.